This T cell receptor beta chain was captured in a study of patients and donors after allogeneic stem cell transplantation. The CDR3 loop spans 13 amino acids. The V and J ends lost 0 bases and 4 bases respectively, with 7 bases between them. Per germline, CDR1 KGHSH and CDR2 LQKENI. MiXCR, applied by TCRdb to the RT-PCR reads, yields one record per CDR3 protein. The sample yields fewer than 200,000 distinct CDR3 sequences, roughly 31% seen once. The sample comprised blood, either unsorted or a sorted T cell fraction (not recorded which). The receptor's source is a human donor who was either an allogeneic HSCT recipient or a stem cell or donor lymphocyte infusion donor (not recorded which). It is not recorded whose cells these are; they may come from a transplant donor. The V gene is TRBV18, the J gene TRBJ2-7; D is undetermined. DNA for the CDR3: TGTGCCAGCTCACCACCGAGTGCATACGAGCAGTACTTC. Translation gives CASSPPSAYEQYF.